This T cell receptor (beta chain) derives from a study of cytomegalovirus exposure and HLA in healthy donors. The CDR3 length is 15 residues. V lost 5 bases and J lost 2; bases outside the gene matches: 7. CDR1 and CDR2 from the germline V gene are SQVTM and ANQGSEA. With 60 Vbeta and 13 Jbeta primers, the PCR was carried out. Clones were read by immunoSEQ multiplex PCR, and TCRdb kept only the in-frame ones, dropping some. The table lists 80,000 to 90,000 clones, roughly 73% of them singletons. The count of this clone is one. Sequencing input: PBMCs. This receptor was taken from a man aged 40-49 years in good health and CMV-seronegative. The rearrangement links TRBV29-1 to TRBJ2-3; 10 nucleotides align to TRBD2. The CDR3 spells CSVREREGVTDTQYF. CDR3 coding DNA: TGCAGCGTTCGAGAGCGGGAGGGGGTCACAGATACGCAGTATTTT.